This entry lists 23 T cell receptor beta chains sequenced from one sample in a study of T cell repertoires in cytomegalovirus infection (dated by TCRdb to the late 2010s). Explained via the paper, the treatment or condition label denotes: in vitro stimulation with specific CMV peptide epitopes to enrich CMV-specific T cells. These receptors' antigens are unknown. Instrument on record: Illumina HiSeq 1500. In-frame beta chains were kept once TCRdb had trimmed the public reads at Q25 with fastp and called clones with MiXCR. Each entry is one CDR3 protein sequence, shown with its most common DNA and genes. The sample table lists some 130,000 distinct CDR3 sequences, 30% to 40% of them with a count of one. Around 50% of the sample is in the top ten clones. The source material was CD8+ T cells from cultured PBMCs, sampled from culture after CMV antigen stimulation. The receptors were gathered from a human donor in good health (CMV status not recorded). Some clones in this sample may be carry-over from other donors' samples.

The table lists this clonotype with many counts. The chain uses TRBV7-6 and TRBJ2-1; D remains unclear. Germline V gene data show CDR1 as SGHVS and CDR2 as FNYEAQ. The CDR3 loop spans 13 amino acids. V shed 4 bases and J shed 3 bases, with 7 bases lying between them. The DNA for the CDR3 is TGTGCCAGCAGCTCTCGAAACTACAATGAGCAGTTCTTC. Protein product: CASSSRNYNEQFF.

V and J are TRBV19 and TRBJ1-1, with 7 bases identical to TRBD1. The CDR3 length is 14 residues. The ends lost 4 bases at V and 3 bases at J; junction bases unmatched: 5. Germline-derived CDR1 and CDR2 are LNHDA and SQIVND (reference sequence). The CDR3 DNA sequence: TGTGCCAGTAGTACCCACAGGGGATACACTGAAGCTTTCTTT. Translating it yields CASSTHRGYTEAFF.

J is TRBJ2-2 and V is TRBV20-1, with D uncertain. V lost 6 bases to trimming and J lost 2 bases, with 10 bases between them. The CDR3 is 13 amino acids. Germline assignment: CDR1 DFQATT and CDR2 SNEGSKA (reference sequence). The CDR3 DNA reads as TGCAGTGCCAGCTCAGCAAACACCGGGGAGCTGTTTTTT. This translates into CSASSANTGELFF.

The gene calls are TRBV7-3 and TRBJ1-1; D is unclear. Germline CDR1 SGHTA, CDR2 FQGTGA. The ends were cut back, 2 bases at V and 6 bases at J, with 10 bases in the middle. The CDR3 has 13 residues. The CDR3, as DNA: TGTGCCAGCAGCTTAGTGATGAGAGCTGAAGCTTTCTTT. Amino acids: CASSLVMRAEAFF.

This clonotype was seen a handful of times. The chain recombines TRBV4-1 with TRBJ1-1; D not certain. The ends were cut back, 2 bases at V and 1 base at J, with 5 bases in the middle. Germline CDR1 and CDR2: MGHRA and YSYEKL. The CDR3 length is 13 residues. This chain's CDR3 is CASSQRQNTEAFF. The CDR3 DNA reads as TGCGCCAGCAGCCAAAGACAGAACACTGAAGCTTTCTTT.

This clonotype was observed at least ten times. This rearrangement joins TRBV4-1 to TRBJ2-7; TRBD1 matches at 8 bases. J gave up 2 bases and V 1 base, and 7 bases lay outside the gene matches. Germline loops: CDR1 MGHRA, CDR2 YSYEKL. The CDR3 has 16 amino acids. CDR3 sequence reads: CASSQGSDRVTYEQYF. The CDR3 DNA follows: TGCGCCAGCAGCCAAGGCTCGGACAGGGTTACCTACGAGCAGTACTTC.

This clonotype was observed a handful of times. J is TRBJ2-1 and V is TRBV19; the match to TRBD2 covers 7 bases. The CDR3 length is 17 residues. Per the germline V gene, CDR1 is LNHDA and CDR2 is SQIVND (reference sequence). The V gene end was trimmed by 0 bases and the J gene end by 2 bases; junction bases not matched to a gene: 7. DNA for the CDR3: TGTGCCAGTAGTATAGATCGAGCGGGGATGACCTACAATGAGCAGTTCTTC. It translates to CASSIDRAGMTYNEQFF.

This clonotype was picked up a small number of times. The chain has TRBV7-6 and TRBJ1-2; 8 bases align to TRBD1. V lost 5 bases and J lost 7; bases outside the gene matches: 12. The CDR3 has 15 residues. Germline V gives CDR1 SGHVS, CDR2 FNYEAQ. This chain's CDR3 is CASSPWTGHSAGYTF. The CDR3 nucleotides read TGTGCCAGCAGCCCCTGGACAGGGCATTCCGCTGGCTACACCTTC. Together with reference TRBV7-6 and TRBJ1-2, the CDR3 gives the full variable domain: GAGVSQSPRYKVTKRGQDVALRCDPISGHVSLYWYRQALGQGPEFLTYFNYEAQQDKSGLPNDRFSAERPEGSISTLTIQRTEQRDSAMYRCASSPWTGHSAGYTFGSGTRLTVV.

In this sample, this clonotype turned up many times. The V call is TRBV4-2, the J call TRBJ2-2; 10 bases are a match to TRBD2. Germline CDR1 reads LGHNA; CDR2 reads YNFKEQ. CDR3 length: 17 residues. V was pared by 4 bases and J by 1 base, with 6 bases of the junction left unmatched. The CDR3 region is CASSRTSGGRNTGELFF. In DNA form, the CDR3 reads TGTGCCAGCAGCCGGACTAGCGGCGGTAGGAACACCGGGGAGCTGTTTTTT.

In its sample, this clonotype was seen a few times. The V gene is TRBV4-1, the J gene TRBJ2-4, with a weak D call TRBD1 (5 bases). Trimming removed 4 bases from V and 0 bases from J, with 25 bases in between. Germline CDR1 MGHRA, CDR2 YSYEKL. The CDR3 runs 20 residues. The CDR3 is CASSLHQPGLGALAKNIQYF. The CDR3, as DNA: TGCGCCAGCAGCCTTCACCAGCCAGGGTTAGGAGCCCTAGCCAAAAACATTCAGTACTTC.

This clonotype occurred a few times. V is TRBV7-9 and J is TRBJ2-7; TRBD2 is a possible D gene (5 bases). V was pared by 6 bases and J by 5 bases, with 23 bases between. The CDR3 totals 16 residues. Germline CDR1 and CDR2: SEHNR and FQNEAQ (reference sequence). The CDR3 spells CASREAGNREGHEQYF. The CDR3 DNA sequence: TGTGCCAGCAGGGAAGCCGGGAACCGAGAAGGTCACGAGCAGTACTTC.

The sample holds a few counts of this clonotype. The CDR3 here is CASSLVGQGADEQFF. The CDR3 nucleotides are TGTGCCAGCAGCTTAGTGGGACAGGGGGCGGACGAGCAGTTCTTC. The chain couples TRBV7-8 to TRBJ2-1; 12 nucleotides align to TRBD1. Trimming at V came to 1 base and at J to 10 bases, leaving 5 bases not matched to a gene. CDR1 is SGHVS, CDR2 FQNEAQ, per germline. CDR3 length: 15 amino acids.

This clonotype was recorded a few times. The CDR3 loop is CASSLSSVGTDTQYF. CDR3 in DNA: TGTGCCAGCAGCTTGTCTAGTGTTGGCACAGATACGCAGTATTTT. The V call is TRBV5-4, the J call TRBJ2-3; D remains ambiguous. CDR3 length: 15 residues. The V and J ends lost 1 base and 1 base respectively, with 10 bases between them. The germline CDR1 and CDR2 sequences are SGHNT and YYREEE (reference sequence).

V usage is TRBV2 and J usage is TRBJ2-7; 12 bases are a match to TRBD2. Germline CDR1 SNHLY, CDR2 FYNNEI. This CDR3 is 17 amino acids long. V was pared by 4 bases and J by 2 bases, with 9 bases of the junction left unmatched. The CDR3 is CASSAERLAGGTYEQYF. The CDR3 DNA follows: TGTGCCAGCAGTGCCGAGAGGCTAGCGGGGGGGACCTACGAGCAGTACTTC.

This clonotype has a count of ten or more. The chain carries TRBV12-3 or TRBV12-4 and TRBJ2-1; D remains unclear. Trimming shortened V by 6 bases and J by 0 bases, and 9 bases separated the two germline ends. The CDR3 totals 14 residues. In DNA, the CDR3 is TGTGCCAGCAGCCGACAACCCTCCTACAATGAGCAGTTCTTC. This encodes CASSRQPSYNEQFF.

The J gene is TRBJ2-3, the V gene TRBV19; D perhaps matches TRBD1 (5 bases). Trimming took off 4 bases at V and 2 bases at J, with 16 bases between the two ends. CDR3 length: 16 residues. Germline V CDR1 and CDR2: LNHDA, SQIVND (reference sequence). The CDR3 sequence is CASSSSDILITDTQYF. The CDR3 nucleotides read TGTGCCAGTAGTAGTTCGGACATACTGATCACAGATACGCAGTATTTT.

The chain has TRBV27 and TRBJ1-2, with D unclear. Germline CDR1 and CDR2: MNHEY and SMNVEV (reference sequence). Trimming shortened V by 0 bases and J by 9 bases, and 11 bases separated the two germline ends. The CDR3 consists of 13 residues. For the CDR3, the DNA is TGTGCCAGCAGTTTATCCCCTGCGTCTAGCTACACCTTC. Amino acid sequence: CASSLSPASSYTF.

The chain combines TRBV7-6 with TRBJ2-3; D possibly matches TRBD1 or TRBD2 (6 bases each). The CDR3 runs 15 residues. The V gene's germline CDR1 is SGHVS and CDR2 FNYEAQ. V was shortened by 5 bases and J by 4 bases, with 16 bases between the two germline ends. The CDR3 coding sequence is TGTGCCAGCAGCCCTTCGTGGGGGGCAGCAGATACGCAGTATTTT. Translating it yields CASSPSWGAADTQYF.

The chain links TRBV5-4 to TRBJ2-2, with no clear D. From germline, CDR1 is SGHNT and CDR2 YYREEE (reference sequence). CDR3 length equals 13 residues. V shed 1 base and J shed 4 bases, with 5 bases lying between them. The CDR3 sequence: CASSLSGTGELFF. The DNA of the CDR3 is TGTGCCAGCAGCTTGTCTGGCACCGGGGAGCTGTTTTTT.

The V gene is TRBV29-1, the J gene TRBJ1-5, with D perhaps matching TRBD1 (5 bases). Germline CDR1 and CDR2: SQVTM and ANQGSEA. CDR3 size: 13 residues. Trimming shortened V by 4 bases and J by 0 bases, and 7 bases separated the two germline ends. Here the CDR3 reads CSVVGDSNQPQHF. In DNA form, the CDR3 reads TGCAGCGTTGTAGGGGATAGCAATCAGCCCCAGCATTTT.

This clonotype was observed a handful of times. The chain combines TRBV6-6 with TRBJ2-1; D is unclear. The V gene lost 2 bases and the J gene lost 0 bases, with 5 bases spanning the gap. This CDR3 has 14 residues. Germline V lookup: CDR1 MNHNY, CDR2 SVGAGI (reference sequence). The CDR3 DNA sequence: TGTGCCAGCAGTTACGATCGCTCCTACAATGAGCAGTTCTTC. Protein: CASSYDRSYNEQFF.

This clonotype was detected a few times. CDR3 protein: CASSMRLSGTDTQYF. The CDR3 nucleotides read TGTGCCAGCAGCATGAGGCTCTCGGGCACAGATACGCAGTATTTT. This chain connects TRBV7-8 to TRBJ2-3; no firm D call. Germline CDR1 is SGHVS and CDR2 is FQNEAQ. V lost 5 bases and J 1 base, leaving 13 bases between the germline ends. The CDR3 runs 15 residues.

The gene calls are TRBV28 and TRBJ1-2; the D gene is possibly TRBD1 (5 bases). This CDR3 is 12 amino acids long. Germline CDR1 is MDHEN and CDR2 is SYDVKM. The V end was cut by 7 bases, the J end by 7 bases, with 13 bases between. The CDR3 DNA follows: TGTGCCAGCATGGAGGGGTTAAGTGGCTACACCTTC. Its translation: CASMEGLSGYTF.